This entry features one TCR beta chain sequence. The data stem from a study of T cells expressing NK-cell markers. Study in general: Repertoire data for TCR beta were derived from sorted T cells (CD3+CD56+NKG2C+, CD3+CD56+NKG2C- and CD3+CD56-NKG2C+).

TCRdb reanalyzed the 5' RACE reads and collapses them to one entry per CDR3 protein, without DNA. Recorded for this sample: about 260,000 distinct CDR3 sequences. The sequence was obtained from a man between 18 and 29 years old in good health. The sequenced sample was blood T cells: a sorted CD56 or NKG2C T cell subset, CD4+ or CD8+ T cells, or bulk PBMC T cells (not recorded which).

This CDR3 reads CSARVGQKQYEQYF. The chain joins TRBV20-1 to TRBJ2-7; TCRdb's D call, TRBD1, is unchecked because there is no DNA. CDR1 DFQATT and CDR2 SNEGSKA come from the germline V gene (reference sequence). CDR3 length: 14 residues.